These 26 T cell receptor beta chains originate from one sample sequenced in a study of OX40 agonist ivuxolimab in advanced cancers. TCRdb's copy holds only in-frame clones and misses some; the assay was immunoSEQ multiplex PCR. The table includes roughly 70,000 clones, roughly 85% detected once. Source: CD4+ or CD8+ T cells sorted from blood, taken in a trial of the OX40 agonist ivuxolimab. These receptors all stem from an adult with an advanced solid tumor such as melanoma, head and neck, liver or kidney cancer.

V gene TRBV30 combines with J gene TRBJ1-2; the match to TRBD1 covers 7 bases. Germline lookup yields CDR1 GTSNPN and CDR2 SVGIG (reference sequence). V gave up 0 bases and J gave up 8 bases; unmatched junction bases: 3. The CDR3 has 12 residues. The CDR3 DNA is TGTGCCTGGAGTGTGCCAGGGGGAGGCTACACCTTC. Translation gives CAWSVPGGGYTF.

The genes are TRBV5-4 and TRBJ2-2; D not certain. CDR3 length: 14 amino acids. The germline V gene encodes CDR1 SGHNT and CDR2 YYREEE (reference sequence). V dropped 4 bases and J dropped 5 bases, with 12 bases sitting between them. The CDR3 sequence is CASSQVTRTGELFF. The DNA of the CDR3 is TGTGCCAGCAGCCAGGTCACCAGGACCGGGGAGCTGTTTTTT. Together with reference TRBV5-4 and TRBJ2-2, the CDR3 gives the full variable domain: ETGVTQSPTHLIKTRGQQVTLRCSSQSGHNTVSWYQQALGQGPQFIFQYYREEENGRGNFPPRFSGLQFPNYSSELNVNALELDDSALYLCASSQVTRTGELFFGEGSRLTVL.

The rearrangement joins TRBV15 to TRBJ2-3; D may match TRBD1 or TRBD2 (6 bases each). The CDR3 has 17 residues. Germline CDR1 and CDR2: LNHNV and YYDKDF (reference sequence). Trimming left V 1 base short and J 6 bases short, with 20 bases between. The CDR3 loop reads CATSRVILTQGRDTQYF. The CDR3 DNA sequence: TGTGCCACCAGCAGAGTAATCCTAACCCAGGGGAGGGATACGCAGTATTTT.

V is TRBV4-1 and J is TRBJ2-2; no clear D gene. The CDR3 contains 17 residues. From germline, CDR1 is MGHRA and CDR2 YSYEKL. The ends were cut back, 1 base at V and 3 bases at J, with 15 bases in the middle. The CDR3 spells CASSQVDLGFYTGELFF. CDR3 in DNA: TGCGCCAGCAGCCAAGTAGATTTAGGGTTCTACACCGGGGAGCTGTTTTTT.

The chain uses TRBV5-6 and TRBJ2-3; D possibly corresponds to TRBD2 (6 bases). Germline values: CDR1 SGHDT, CDR2 YYEEEE. The V end lost 9 bases, the J end lost 2 bases, and 19 bases lay between the germline ends. CDR3 length: 15 residues. This CDR3 is CATCPGLRDTDTQYF. The CDR3 coding sequence is TGTGCCACCTGCCCCGGATTGCGGGACACAGATACGCAGTATTTT. The variable domain in full, with the rest retrieved from reference TRBV5-6 and TRBJ2-3, is DAGVTQSPTHLIKTRGQQVTLRCSPKSGHDTVSWYQQALGQGPQFIFQYYEEEERQRGNFPDRFSGHQFPNYSSELNVNALLLGDSALYLCATCPGLRDTDTQYFGPGTRLTVL.

CDR3 coding DNA: TGTGCCAGCAGCTCGGGACTAGCGGGGGGGCCGGTTAGTGAGCAGTTCTTC. It is translated as CASSSGLAGGPVSEQFF. This chain links TRBV5-4 with TRBJ2-1; TRBD2 matches 16 bases. The CDR3 sequence is 17 residues long. Germline assignment: CDR1 SGHNT and CDR2 YYREEE (reference sequence). The ends lost 3 bases at V and 9 bases at J; junction bases unmatched: 9.

This chain connects TRBV2 to TRBJ2-3, with D perhaps TRBD2 (5 bases). The CDR3 covers 16 residues. The V gene's germline CDR1 is SNHLY and CDR2 FYNNEI. V was cut by 7 bases and J by 3 bases, with 20 bases left in between. The CDR3 here is CASTEGRRSGTDTQYF. The DNA of the CDR3 is TGTGCCAGCACCGAAGGCCGTAGGTCGGGGACAGATACGCAGTATTTT.

The rearrangement joins TRBV18 to TRBJ2-7; TRBD1 is a possible D gene (6 bases). This CDR3 has 17 residues. Trimming cost V 1 base and J 2 bases, with 18 bases left between them. Germline-derived CDR1 and CDR2 are KGHSH and LQKENI. CDR3 sequence: CASSPLGPGTSTYEQYF. In nucleotides, the CDR3 is TGTGCCAGCTCACCACTAGGTCCCGGGACATCAACCTACGAGCAGTACTTC.

The chain links TRBV5-1 to TRBJ2-5; no reliable D call. From germline, CDR1 is SGHRS and CDR2 YFSETQ. Trimming removed 6 bases at V and 2 bases at J, with 5 bases between. The CDR3 covers 11 residues. The CDR3 sequence is CASMKQETQYF. The CDR3 DNA sequence: TGCGCCAGCATGAAACAAGAGACCCAGTACTTC.

V is TRBV7-3 and J is TRBJ2-3; unclear D gene. Germline CDR1 is SGHTA and CDR2 is FQGTGA. CDR3 size: 15 residues. V lost 0 bases to trimming and J lost 1 base, with 8 bases between them. The CDR3 is CASSLTPDGTDTQYF. CDR3 nucleotide sequence: TGTGCCAGCAGCTTAACGCCGGACGGCACAGATACGCAGTATTTT.

The DNA of the CDR3 is TGCGCCAGCAGCTTGGAAGGGACAGGGGCAAAACTGTTTTTT. Its translation: CASSLEGTGAKLFF. This rearrangement joins TRBV5-1 to TRBJ1-4; 10 bases match TRBD1. Per the germline V gene, CDR1 is SGHRS and CDR2 is YFSETQ. This CDR3 has 14 residues. J gave up 10 bases and V 0 bases, and 3 bases lay outside the gene matches.

The rearrangement uses TRBV5-1 and TRBJ1-1, with D possibly matching TRBD1 (6 bases). V lost 0 bases and J lost 8, with 17 bases in between. The CDR3 totals 15 residues. From germline, CDR1 is SGHRS and CDR2 YFSETQ. CDR3 loop: CASSLAGQGRGEAFF. CDR3 coding DNA: TGCGCCAGCAGCTTGGCAGGGCAGGGGCGTGGGGAAGCTTTCTTT.

This chain connects TRBV19 to TRBJ1-5, with 7 bases aligning to TRBD1. With 6 bases clipped from V and 9 bases from J, the junction kept 11 bases outside the gene matches. The V gene's germline CDR1 is LNHDA and CDR2 SQIVND (reference sequence). The CDR3 contains 14 residues. In nucleotides, the CDR3 is TGTGCCAGTAGCGGTGGACAGGCAGGTGCGCCCCAGCATTTT. It yields the protein CASSGGQAGAPQHF.

Here the CDR3 reads CASSETGPGNIQYF. The CDR3 bases are TGTGCCAGCAGTGAAACAGGGCCAGGGAACATTCAGTACTTC. The V and J genes are TRBV2 and TRBJ2-4; D may be TRBD1 (6 bases). Germline CDR1 is SNHLY and CDR2 is FYNNEI. V was cut by 2 bases and J by 7 bases, with 12 bases left in between. This CDR3 contains 14 residues.

To note about this clone: Relative to the germline gene, one junction end is altered; a read error may explain this. The chain combines TRBV7-9 with TRBJ2-5, with 10 nucleotides matching TRBD2. Per germline, CDR1 SEHNR and CDR2 FQNEAQ (reference sequence). The CDR3 totals 13 residues. CDR3 protein: CASSLAGAETQYF. CDR3 sequence (DNA): TGTGCCAGCAGCCTAGCGGGGGCGGAGACCCAGTACTTC. The full variable domain, with the rest looked up from reference TRBV7-9 and TRBJ2-5, is DTGVSQNPRHKITKRGQNVTFRCDPISEHNRLYWYRQTLGQGPEFLTYFQNEAQLEKSRLLSDRFSAERPKGSFSTLEIQRTEQGDSAMYLCASSLAGAETQYFGPGTRLLVL.

This chain connects TRBV27 to TRBJ2-2; 9 bases are a match to TRBD1. CDR1 and CDR2 from the germline V gene are MNHEY and SMNVEV (reference sequence). The trim removed 8 bases at V and 4 bases at J, leaving 8 bases unmatched. The CDR3 totals 15 residues. The CDR3 bases are TGTGCCAGCCCGCCGGGACAGGGTCCCACCGGGGAGCTGTTTTTT. It codes for CASPPGQGPTGELFF.

The rearrangement joins TRBV2 to TRBJ1-1; a possible D gene is TRBD1 (6 bases). From germline, CDR1 is SNHLY and CDR2 FYNNEI. The CDR3 consists of 14 residues. Deletions cut 1 base from V and 12 bases from J, with 18 bases between. CDR3 residues: CASSEEGGVSRSFF. CDR3 bases: TGTGCCAGCAGTGAAGAAGGGGGGGTCTCAAGGTCTTTCTTT.

The rearrangement links TRBV4-1 to TRBJ2-2; 8 nucleotides match TRBD1. The germline V gene has CDR1 MGHRA and CDR2 YSYEKL. The CDR3 spans 19 residues. Trimming cost V 1 base and J 1 base; bases outside gene matches: 11. The CDR3 here is CASSQVPAGGILNTGELFF. The DNA of the CDR3 is TGCGCCAGCAGCCAAGTTCCCGCAGGGGGCATCCTGAACACCGGGGAGCTGTTTTTT.

This clone was seen a few times. The V and J genes are TRBV2 and TRBJ1-1; TRBD1 matches at 9 bases. With V trimmed by 3 bases and J by 0 bases, 8 bases remained unmatched. Germline V gene sequence: CDR1 SNHLY, CDR2 FYNNEI. The CDR3 covers 17 residues. Here the CDR3 DNA reads TGTGCCAGCAGTGAGGCGGACAGGGGCCTCATGAACACTGAAGCTTTCTTT. Its protein is CASSEADRGLMNTEAFF. The full variable domain, its missing parts supplied by reference TRBV2 and TRBJ1-1, is EPEVTQTPSHQVTQMGQEVILRCVPISNHLYFYWYRQILGQKVEFLVSFYNNEISEKSEIFDDQFSVERPDGSNFTLKIRSTKLEDSAMYFCASSEADRGLMNTEAFFGQGTRLTVV.

This chain joins TRBV9 and TRBJ2-7; 10 nucleotides match TRBD2. The V segment lost 1 base and the J segment 1 base; nucleotides outside the gene matches: 8. Looked up from germline, CDR1 is SGDLS and CDR2 is YYNGEE. The CDR3 runs 17 residues. The CDR3 region is CASSVSPSGGDSYEQYF. The CDR3, as DNA: TGTGCCAGCAGCGTATCCCCTAGCGGGGGCGATTCCTACGAGCAGTACTTC.

The chain joins TRBV30 to TRBJ1-1, with 8 bases that match TRBD1. The germline V gene has CDR1 GTSNPN and CDR2 SVGIG (reference sequence). This CDR3 has 11 residues. In DNA, the CDR3 is TGTGCGTCATCTCAGGACAGGGTAGCTTTCTTT. This gives the protein CASSQDRVAFF.

The J gene is TRBJ1-2, the V gene TRBV5-6, with TRBD1 matching over 10 bases. The CDR3 extends over 19 amino acids. V shed 2 bases, J shed 0 bases, and the junction held 13 bases outside the gene matches. Per the germline V gene, CDR1 is SGHDT and CDR2 is YYEEEE. This chain's CDR3 is CASSLVTGGRGLANYGYTF. The CDR3 DNA is TGTGCCAGCAGCTTAGTGACAGGGGGCCGTGGTTTGGCTAACTATGGCTACACCTTC.

The chain uses TRBV7-2 and TRBJ2-2; no definite D call. Germline V gene sequence: CDR1 SGHTA, CDR2 FQGNSA. The CDR3 runs to 18 residues. V dropped 0 bases and J dropped 4 bases, with 18 bases sitting between them. The CDR3, as DNA: TGTGCCAGCAGCTTAGCTGATCCCCTAGGAAAAGGCACCGGGGAGCTGTTTTTT. Its protein is CASSLADPLGKGTGELFF.

The chain carries TRBV28 and TRBJ2-1; 7 bases line up with TRBD2. V dropped 7 bases and J dropped 1; count of bases not matched to a gene: 16. This CDR3 spans 18 amino acids. Per germline, CDR1 MDHEN and CDR2 SYDVKM. For the CDR3, the DNA is TGTGCCAGCACCAATTCCCTCGGGGCGGGAGTTTCCTACAATGAGCAGTTCTTC. Amino acid sequence: CASTNSLGAGVSYNEQFF.

The chain has TRBV5-5 and TRBJ1-5; D might be TRBD1 (5 bases). The ends were cut back, 3 bases at V and 8 bases at J, with 15 bases in the middle. The CDR3 runs to 14 residues. The germline CDR1 and CDR2 sequences are SGHKS and YYEKEE (reference sequence). The CDR3 protein is CASSWEGRGEPQHF. CDR3 in DNA: TGTGCCAGCAGCTGGGAGGGGCGCGGGGAGCCCCAGCATTTT.

The V gene is TRBV5-1, the J gene TRBJ2-3; unclear D gene. The CDR3 consists of 13 residues. V was shortened by 9 bases and J by 5 bases, with 16 bases between the two germline ends. Per germline, CDR1 SGHRS and CDR2 YFSETQ. The CDR3 sequence is CATAQFIGDTQYF. CDR3 coding DNA: TGCGCCACGGCCCAGTTTATCGGAGATACGCAGTATTTT.